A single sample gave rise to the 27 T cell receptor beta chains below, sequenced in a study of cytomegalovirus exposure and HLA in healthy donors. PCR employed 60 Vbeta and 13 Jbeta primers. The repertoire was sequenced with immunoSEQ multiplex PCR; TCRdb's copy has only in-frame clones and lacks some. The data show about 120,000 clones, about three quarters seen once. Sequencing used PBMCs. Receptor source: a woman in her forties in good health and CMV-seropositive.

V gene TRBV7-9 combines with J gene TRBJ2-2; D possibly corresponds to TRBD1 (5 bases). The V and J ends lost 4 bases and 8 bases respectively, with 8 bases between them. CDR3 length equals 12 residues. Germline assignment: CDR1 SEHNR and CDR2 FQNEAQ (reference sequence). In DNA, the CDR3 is TGTGCCAGCAGCTCAAGACAGGGGGAGCTGTTTTTT. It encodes CASSSRQGELFF.

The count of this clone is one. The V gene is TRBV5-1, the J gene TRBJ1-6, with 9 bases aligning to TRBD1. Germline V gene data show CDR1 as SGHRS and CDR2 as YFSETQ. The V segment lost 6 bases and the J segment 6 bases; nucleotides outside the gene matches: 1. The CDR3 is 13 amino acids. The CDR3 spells CASKTGGNSPLHF. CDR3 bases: TGCGCCAGCAAGACAGGGGGTAATTCACCCCTCCACTTT.

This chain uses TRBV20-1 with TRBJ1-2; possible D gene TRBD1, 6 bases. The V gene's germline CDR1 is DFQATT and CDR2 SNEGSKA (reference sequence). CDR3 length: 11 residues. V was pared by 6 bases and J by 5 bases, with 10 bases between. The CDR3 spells CSAQTGYGYTF. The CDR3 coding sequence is TGCAGTGCCCAGACAGGTTATGGCTACACCTTC.

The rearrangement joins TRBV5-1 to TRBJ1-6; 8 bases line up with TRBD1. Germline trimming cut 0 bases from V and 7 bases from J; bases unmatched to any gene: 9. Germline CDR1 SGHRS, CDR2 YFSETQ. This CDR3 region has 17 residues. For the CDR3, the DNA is TGCGCCAGCAGCTTGGGCAGCTACAGGGGGGCCAATTCACCCCTCCACTTT. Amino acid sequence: CASSLGSYRGANSPLHF.

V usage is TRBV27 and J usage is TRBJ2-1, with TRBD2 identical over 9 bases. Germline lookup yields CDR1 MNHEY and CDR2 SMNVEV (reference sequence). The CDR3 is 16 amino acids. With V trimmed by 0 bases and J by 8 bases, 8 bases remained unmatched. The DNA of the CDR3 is TGTGCCAGCAGTTTATCGCCAGCGGGGGGCGGGTATGAGCAGTTCTTC. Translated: CASSLSPAGGGYEQFF.

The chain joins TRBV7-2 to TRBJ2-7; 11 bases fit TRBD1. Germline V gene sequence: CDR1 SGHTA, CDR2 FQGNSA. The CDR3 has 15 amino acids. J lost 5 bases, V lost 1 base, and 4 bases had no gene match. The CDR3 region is CASSLVGQGANEQYF. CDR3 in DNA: TGTGCCAGCAGCTTAGTCGGACAGGGGGCAAACGAGCAGTACTTC.

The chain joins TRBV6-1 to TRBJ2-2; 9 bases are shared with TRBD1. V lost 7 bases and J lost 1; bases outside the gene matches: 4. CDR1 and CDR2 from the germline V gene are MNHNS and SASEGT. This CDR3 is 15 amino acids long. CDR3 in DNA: TGTGCCAGCACCGGACAGGGGCGGAACACCGGGGAGCTGTTTTTT. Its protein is CASTGQGRNTGELFF.

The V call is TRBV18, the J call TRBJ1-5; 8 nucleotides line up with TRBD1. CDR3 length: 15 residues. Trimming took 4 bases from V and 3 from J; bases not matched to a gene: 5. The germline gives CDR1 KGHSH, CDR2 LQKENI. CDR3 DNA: TGTGCCAGCTCACAGGGGACAGGCAACAATCAGCCCCAGCATTTT. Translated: CASSQGTGNNQPQHF. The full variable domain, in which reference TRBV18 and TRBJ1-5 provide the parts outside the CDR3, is NAGVMQNPRHLVRRRGQEARLRCSPMKGHSHVYWYRQLPEEGLKFMVYLQKENIIDESGMPKERFSAEFPKEGPSILRIQQVVRGDSAAYFCASSQGTGNNQPQHFGDGTRLSIL.

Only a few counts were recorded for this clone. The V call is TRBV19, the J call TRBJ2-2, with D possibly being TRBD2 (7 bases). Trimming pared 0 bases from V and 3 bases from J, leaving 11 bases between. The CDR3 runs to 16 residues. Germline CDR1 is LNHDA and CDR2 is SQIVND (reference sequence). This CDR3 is CASSIEGGGDTGELFF. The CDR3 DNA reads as TGTGCCAGTAGTATAGAAGGGGGAGGGGACACCGGGGAGCTGTTTTTT.

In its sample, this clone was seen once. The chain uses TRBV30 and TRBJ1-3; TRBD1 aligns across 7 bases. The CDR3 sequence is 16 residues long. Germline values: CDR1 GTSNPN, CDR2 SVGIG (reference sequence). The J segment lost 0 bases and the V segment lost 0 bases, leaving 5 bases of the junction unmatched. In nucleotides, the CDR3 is TGTGCCTGGAGTGTACAGGGGTTAGGCTCTGGAAACACCATATATTTT. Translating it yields CAWSVQGLGSGNTIYF.

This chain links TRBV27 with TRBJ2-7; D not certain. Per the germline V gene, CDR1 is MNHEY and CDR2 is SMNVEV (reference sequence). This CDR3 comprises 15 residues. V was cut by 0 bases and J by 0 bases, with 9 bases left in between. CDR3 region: CASSLSGSVSYEQYF. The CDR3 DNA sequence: TGTGCCAGCAGTTTATCAGGCAGCGTCTCCTACGAGCAGTACTTC.

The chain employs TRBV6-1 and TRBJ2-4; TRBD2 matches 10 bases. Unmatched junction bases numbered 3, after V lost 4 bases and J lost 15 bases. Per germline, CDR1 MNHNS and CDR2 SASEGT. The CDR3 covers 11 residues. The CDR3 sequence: CASSGGLARYF. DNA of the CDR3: TGTGCCAGCAGTGGGGGACTAGCGCGGTACTTC.

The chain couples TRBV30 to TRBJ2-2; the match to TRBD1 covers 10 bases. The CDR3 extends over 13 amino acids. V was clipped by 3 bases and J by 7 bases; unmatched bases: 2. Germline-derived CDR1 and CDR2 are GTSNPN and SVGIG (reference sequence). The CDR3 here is CAWRGTGDGELFF. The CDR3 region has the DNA TGTGCCTGGAGGGGGACAGGGGACGGGGAGCTGTTTTTT.

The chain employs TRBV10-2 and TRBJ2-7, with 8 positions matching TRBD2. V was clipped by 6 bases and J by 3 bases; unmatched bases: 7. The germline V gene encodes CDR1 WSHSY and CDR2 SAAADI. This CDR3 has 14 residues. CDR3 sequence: CASSSAGDLYEQYF. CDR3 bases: TGCGCCAGCAGCTCAGCGGGGGACCTCTACGAGCAGTACTTC.

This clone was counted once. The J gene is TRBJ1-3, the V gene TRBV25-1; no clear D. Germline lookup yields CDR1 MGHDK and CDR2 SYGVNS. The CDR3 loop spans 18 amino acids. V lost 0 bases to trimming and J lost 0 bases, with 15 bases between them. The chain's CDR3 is CASSEYGGRTSSGNTIYF. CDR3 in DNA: TGTGCCAGCAGTGAATACGGCGGGAGGACGTCCTCTGGAAACACCATATATTTT.

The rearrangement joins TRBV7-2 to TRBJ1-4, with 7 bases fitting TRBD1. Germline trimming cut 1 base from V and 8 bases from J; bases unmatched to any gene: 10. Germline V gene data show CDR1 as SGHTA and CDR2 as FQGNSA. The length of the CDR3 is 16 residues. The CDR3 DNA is TGTGCCAGCAGCTTAGGTCCCCAAAGGGGGCGGGAAAAACTGTTTTTT. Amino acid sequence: CASSLGPQRGREKLFF.

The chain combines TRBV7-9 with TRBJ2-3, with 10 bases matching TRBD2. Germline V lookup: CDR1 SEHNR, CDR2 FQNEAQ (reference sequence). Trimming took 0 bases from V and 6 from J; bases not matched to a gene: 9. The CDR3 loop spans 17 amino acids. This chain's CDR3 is CASSLASGTSDDDTQYF. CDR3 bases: TGTGCCAGCAGCTTAGCCTCCGGGACTAGCGATGATGATACGCAGTATTTT.

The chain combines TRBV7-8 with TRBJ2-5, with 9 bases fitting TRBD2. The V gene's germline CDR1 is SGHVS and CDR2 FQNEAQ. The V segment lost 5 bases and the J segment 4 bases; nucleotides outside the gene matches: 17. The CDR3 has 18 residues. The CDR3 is CASSPPLRLAVKGETQYF. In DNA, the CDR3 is TGTGCCAGCAGCCCTCCACTTCGACTAGCGGTAAAGGGAGAGACCCAGTACTTC.

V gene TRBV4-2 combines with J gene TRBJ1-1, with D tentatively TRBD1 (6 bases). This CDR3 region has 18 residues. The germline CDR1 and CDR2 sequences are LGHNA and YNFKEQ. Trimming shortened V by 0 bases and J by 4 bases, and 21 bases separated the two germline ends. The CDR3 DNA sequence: TGTGCCAGCAGCCAAGATCGGGGGGACACTTGGGGGGGCACTGAAGCTTTCTTT. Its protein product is CASSQDRGDTWGGTEAFF.

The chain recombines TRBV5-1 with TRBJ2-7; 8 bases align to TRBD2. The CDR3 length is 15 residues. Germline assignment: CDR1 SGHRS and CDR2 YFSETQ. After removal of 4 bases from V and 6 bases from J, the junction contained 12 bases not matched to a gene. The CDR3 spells CASSPGLAGGREQYF. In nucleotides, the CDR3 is TGCGCCAGCAGCCCCGGACTAGCCGGGGGACGCGAGCAGTACTTC.

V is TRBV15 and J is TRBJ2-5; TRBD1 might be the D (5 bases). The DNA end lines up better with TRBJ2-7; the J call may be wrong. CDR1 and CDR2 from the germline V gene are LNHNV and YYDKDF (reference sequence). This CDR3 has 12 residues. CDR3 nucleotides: TGTGCCACCAGCAGGGGGCCTTACGAGCAGTACTTC. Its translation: CATSRGPYEQYF.

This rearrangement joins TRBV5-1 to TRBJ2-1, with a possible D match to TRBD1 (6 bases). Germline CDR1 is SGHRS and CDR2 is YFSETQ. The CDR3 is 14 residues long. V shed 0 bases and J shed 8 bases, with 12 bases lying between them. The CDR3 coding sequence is TGCGCCAGCAGCTTGGCGCAGGGGCGATATGAGCAGTTCTTC. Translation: CASSLAQGRYEQFF.

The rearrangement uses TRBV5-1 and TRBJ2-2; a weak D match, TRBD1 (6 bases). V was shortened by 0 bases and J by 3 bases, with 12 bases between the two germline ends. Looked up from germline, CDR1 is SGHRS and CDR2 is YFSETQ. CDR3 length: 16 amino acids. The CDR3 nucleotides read TGCGCCAGCAGCTTGGTGCTGGGGGCGGACACCGGGGAGCTGTTTTTT. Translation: CASSLVLGADTGELFF.

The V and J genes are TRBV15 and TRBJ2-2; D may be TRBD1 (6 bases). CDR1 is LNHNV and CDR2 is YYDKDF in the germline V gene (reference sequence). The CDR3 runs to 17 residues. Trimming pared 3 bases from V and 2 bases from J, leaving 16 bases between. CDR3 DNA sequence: TGTGCCACCAGCAGGGGGGCCTTCCAACCCAACACCGGGGAGCTGTTTTTT. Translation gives CATSRGAFQPNTGELFF.

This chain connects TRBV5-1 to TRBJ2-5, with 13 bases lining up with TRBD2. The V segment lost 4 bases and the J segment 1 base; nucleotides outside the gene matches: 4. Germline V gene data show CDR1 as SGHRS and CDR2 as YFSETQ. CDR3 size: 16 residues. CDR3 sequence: CASSGLAGAPQETQYF. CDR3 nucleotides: TGCGCCAGCAGCGGACTAGCGGGAGCGCCCCAAGAGACCCAGTACTTC.

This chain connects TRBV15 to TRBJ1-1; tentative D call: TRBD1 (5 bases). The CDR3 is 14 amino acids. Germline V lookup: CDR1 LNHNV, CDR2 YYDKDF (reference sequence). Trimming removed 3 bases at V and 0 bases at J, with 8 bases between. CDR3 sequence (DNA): TGTGCCACCAGCAGGGACAACTTGAACACTGAAGCTTTCTTT. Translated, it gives CATSRDNLNTEAFF.

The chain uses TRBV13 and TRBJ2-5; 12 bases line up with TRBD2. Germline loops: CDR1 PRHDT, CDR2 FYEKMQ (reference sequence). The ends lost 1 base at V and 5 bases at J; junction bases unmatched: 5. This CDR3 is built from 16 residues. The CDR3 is CASSLETSGSGETQYF. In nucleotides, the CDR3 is TGTGCCAGCAGCTTAGAGACTAGCGGGAGTGGTGAGACCCAGTACTTC.